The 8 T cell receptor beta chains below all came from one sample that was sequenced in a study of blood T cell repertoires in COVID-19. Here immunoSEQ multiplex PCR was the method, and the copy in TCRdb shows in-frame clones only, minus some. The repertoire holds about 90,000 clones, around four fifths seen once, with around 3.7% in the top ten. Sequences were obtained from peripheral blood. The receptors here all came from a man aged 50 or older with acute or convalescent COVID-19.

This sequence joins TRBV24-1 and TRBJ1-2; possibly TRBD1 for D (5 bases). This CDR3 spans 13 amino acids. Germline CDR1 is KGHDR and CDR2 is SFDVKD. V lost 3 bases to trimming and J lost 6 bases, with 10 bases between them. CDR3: CATSDAGLNGYTF. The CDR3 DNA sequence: TGTGCCACCAGTGATGCAGGGTTGAATGGCTACACCTTC.

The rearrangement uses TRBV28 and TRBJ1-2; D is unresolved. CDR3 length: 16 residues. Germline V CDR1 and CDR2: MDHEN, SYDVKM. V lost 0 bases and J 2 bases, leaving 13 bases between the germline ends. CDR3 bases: TGTGCCAGCAGTTTATGGGCAGCTAACTACAACTATGGCTACACCTTC. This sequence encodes CASSLWAANYNYGYTF.

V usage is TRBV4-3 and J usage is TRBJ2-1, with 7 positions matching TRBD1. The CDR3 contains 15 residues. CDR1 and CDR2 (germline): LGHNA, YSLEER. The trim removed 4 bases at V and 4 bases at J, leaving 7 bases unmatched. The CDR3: CASSLDREPYNEQFF. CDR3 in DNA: TGCGCCAGCAGCCTCGACAGGGAGCCTTACAATGAGCAGTTCTTC.

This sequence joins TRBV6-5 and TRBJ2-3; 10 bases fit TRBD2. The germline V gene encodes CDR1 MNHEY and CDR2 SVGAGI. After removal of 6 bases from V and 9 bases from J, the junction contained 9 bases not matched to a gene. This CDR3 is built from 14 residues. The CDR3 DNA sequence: TGTGCCAGCAGACCTAGCGGGGGCCCAGGGACGCAGTATTTT. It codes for CASRPSGGPGTQYF.

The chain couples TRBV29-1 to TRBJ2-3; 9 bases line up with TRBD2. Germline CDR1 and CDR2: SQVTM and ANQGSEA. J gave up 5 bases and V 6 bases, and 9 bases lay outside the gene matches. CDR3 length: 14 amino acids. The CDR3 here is CSVELAGRQDTQYF. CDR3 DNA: TGCAGCGTGGAGCTAGCGGGAAGGCAAGATACGCAGTATTTT.

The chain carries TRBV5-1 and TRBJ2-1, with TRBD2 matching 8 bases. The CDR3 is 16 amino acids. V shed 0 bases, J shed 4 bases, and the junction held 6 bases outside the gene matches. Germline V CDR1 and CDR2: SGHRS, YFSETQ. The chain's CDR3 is CASSLEAGAEYNEQFF. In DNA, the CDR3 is TGCGCCAGCAGCTTGGAAGCGGGGGCAGAATACAATGAGCAGTTCTTC.

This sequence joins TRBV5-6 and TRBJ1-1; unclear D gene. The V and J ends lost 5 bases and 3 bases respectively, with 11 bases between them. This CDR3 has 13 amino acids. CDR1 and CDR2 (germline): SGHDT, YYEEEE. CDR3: CASSFSRDTEAFF. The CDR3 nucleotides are TGTGCCAGCAGTTTTTCGAGGGACACTGAAGCTTTCTTT.

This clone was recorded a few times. The CDR3 here is CASSEQGDITGELFF. DNA for the CDR3: TGTGCCAGCAGCGAACAGGGGGACATCACCGGGGAGCTGTTTTTT. The chain couples TRBV11-2 to TRBJ2-2; 8 nucleotides match TRBD1. V dropped 5 bases and J dropped 4; count of bases not matched to a gene: 6. This CDR3 comprises 15 residues. Germline CDR1 reads SGHAT; CDR2 reads FQNNGV.